This T cell receptor (beta chain) comes out of a study of blood T cell repertoires in COVID-19. TCRdb keeps only in-frame clones here, not all; method: immunoSEQ multiplex PCR. Among 78,000 or so clones listed, 83% were seen once. The clonotype originates from a woman aged 55-70 years with acute or convalescent COVID-19. The source material was peripheral blood.

CDR3 protein: CASSENLGGIGYTF. The CDR3, as DNA: TGTGCCAGCAGTGAAAATCTAGGCGGTATAGGCTACACCTTC. V and J are TRBV6-1 and TRBJ1-2; D remains unclear. V dropped 2 bases and J dropped 8 bases, with 15 bases sitting between them. Per the germline V gene, CDR1 is MNHNS and CDR2 is SASEGT. The CDR3 consists of 14 residues.